Below, 27 T cell receptor beta chains from the same sample are listed, as sequenced in a study of cytomegalovirus exposure and HLA in healthy donors. The PCR made use of 60 Vbeta and 13 Jbeta primers. Sequencing used immunoSEQ multiplex PCR; TCRdb keeps in-frame clones, though not all of them. Of around 120,000 clones listed, roughly 80% were seen once; the top ten hold about 0.22%. The material sequenced was PBMCs. Every receptor here comes from a man aged 50 or older in good health and CMV-seronegative.

J is TRBJ2-1 and V is TRBV10-3; TRBD2 aligns across 8 bases. Trimming removed 0 bases from V and 5 bases from J; junction bases left unmatched: 6. Germline-derived CDR1 and CDR2 are ENHRY and SYGVKD. The CDR3 totals 16 residues. CDR3 nucleotides: TGTGCCATCAGTGAGTCGACAACTAGCGGAAACAATGAGCAGTTCTTC. Protein: CAISESTTSGNNEQFF.

CDR3: CASSRRDTKETQYF. Written as DNA, the CDR3 is TGTGCCAGTAGTCGACGGGACACTAAAGAGACCCAGTACTTC. The chain has TRBV19 and TRBJ2-5; a weak D match, TRBD1 (6 bases). With 5 bases removed from V and 3 bases from J, the gap between germline ends came to 13 bases. Per germline, CDR1 LNHDA and CDR2 SQIVND (reference sequence). The CDR3 covers 14 residues.

This sequence joins TRBV28 and TRBJ2-1; 10 bases map to TRBD2. The CDR3 runs 17 residues. V trimming: 1 base; J trimming: 4 bases; junction bases outside the gene matches: 7. Germline V CDR1 and CDR2: MDHEN, SYDVKM. The CDR3 is CASSLSLAGVGYNEQFF. Here the CDR3 DNA reads TGTGCCAGCAGTTTATCTCTAGCGGGAGTTGGATACAATGAGCAGTTCTTC. Drawing the rest from reference TRBV28 and TRBJ2-1, the complete variable domain is DVKVTQSSRYLVKRTGEKVFLECVQDMDHENMFWYRQDPGLGLRLIYFSYDVKMKEKGDIPEGYSVSREKKERFSLILESASTNQTSMYLCASSLSLAGVGYNEQFFGPGTRLTVL.

The V gene is TRBV6-1, the J gene TRBJ2-1; 7 bases fit TRBD2. Looked up from germline, CDR1 is MNHNS and CDR2 is SASEGT. The V gene end was trimmed by 10 bases and the J gene end by 5 bases; junction bases not matched to a gene: 11. This CDR3 has 14 amino acids. Here the CDR3 reads CATRRGSGDNEQFF. The CDR3 DNA reads as TGTGCCACCCGGCGGGGGTCCGGGGACAATGAGCAGTTCTTC.

This clone appeared once. The V gene is TRBV5-5, the J gene TRBJ2-7; the D gene is possibly TRBD2 (7 bases). Trimming removed 0 bases at V and 1 base at J, with 14 bases between. CDR1 and CDR2 (germline): SGHKS, YYEKEE (reference sequence). The CDR3 has 16 residues. The CDR3 spells CASSLEGGRRSYEQYF. CDR3 DNA: TGTGCCAGCAGCTTGGAGGGGGGGCGGAGGTCCTACGAGCAGTACTTC.

The chain uses TRBV18 and TRBJ2-2; D is perhaps TRBD2 (6 bases). Germline assignment: CDR1 KGHSH and CDR2 LQKENI. This CDR3 spans 14 amino acids. Trimming removed 6 bases at V and 7 bases at J, with 15 bases between. In DNA, the CDR3 is TGTGCCAGCTCCTTCGGGAGTAATGGCGGGGAGCTGTTTTTT. Its translation: CASSFGSNGGELFF. Full variable domain (outside the CDR3, taken from reference TRBV18 and TRBJ2-2): NAGVMQNPRHLVRRRGQEARLRCSPMKGHSHVYWYRQLPEEGLKFMVYLQKENIIDESGMPKERFSAEFPKEGPSILRIQQVVRGDSAAYFCASSFGSNGGELFFGEGSRLTVL.

V gene TRBV19 combines with J gene TRBJ2-7; D may be TRBD2 (6 bases). The CDR3 is 14 residues long. From germline, CDR1 is LNHDA and CDR2 SQIVND (reference sequence). The germline V and J ends were trimmed by 3 bases and 0 bases, with 9 bases remaining between them. Written as DNA, the CDR3 is TGTGCCAGTAGTATGGGACTTTCCTCCTACGAGCAGTACTTC. Its protein is CASSMGLSSYEQYF.

This clone came up once. The rearrangement joins TRBV7-2 to TRBJ2-6; 11 nucleotides match TRBD2. The germline V gene encodes CDR1 SGHTA and CDR2 FQGNSA. V lost 8 bases, J lost 3 bases, and 3 bases stayed unmatched. This CDR3 contains 15 residues. The CDR3, as DNA: TGTGCCAGCGCTAGCGGGAGGTTTGGGGCCAACGTCCTGACTTTC. It translates to CASASGRFGANVLTF.

V usage is TRBV6-5 and J usage is TRBJ1-2; no definite D call. Germline V lookup: CDR1 MNHEY, CDR2 SVGAGI. The ends were cut back, 9 bases at V and 0 bases at J, with 14 bases in the middle. CDR3 length equals 14 residues. The CDR3 sequence: CASSDTVPNYGYTF. CDR3 bases: TGTGCCAGTAGTGACACAGTCCCTAACTATGGCTACACCTTC.

This chain connects TRBV28 to TRBJ2-7; a possible D gene is TRBD1 (6 bases). V lost 9 bases and J 2 bases, leaving 14 bases between the germline ends. The CDR3 has 13 amino acids. The V gene's germline CDR1 is MDHEN and CDR2 SYDVKM. CDR3 DNA sequence: TGTGCCAGTCAGCTACAGGGCACCTACGAGCAGTACTTC. It is translated as CASQLQGTYEQYF.

The rearrangement uses TRBV29-1 and TRBJ2-5; D is possibly TRBD2 (6 bases). V was pared by 5 bases and J by 2 bases, with 12 bases between. The CDR3 length is 13 residues. The V gene's germline CDR1 is SQVTM and CDR2 ANQGSEA. The CDR3 DNA follows: TGCAGCGTTCCGGGACTCGCGCAAGAGACCCAGTACTTC. Translation gives CSVPGLAQETQYF.

This clone is a singleton in its sample. The rearrangement links TRBV28 to TRBJ1-3; TRBD1 matches 7 bases. Trimming took 3 bases from V and 4 from J; bases not matched to a gene: 3. The germline V gene has CDR1 MDHEN and CDR2 SYDVKM. The CDR3 contains 14 residues. The CDR3 here is CASSFRGQGNTIYF. CDR3 bases: TGTGCCAGCAGTTTTAGGGGGCAAGGAAACACCATATATTTT. Complete variable domain (other parts from reference TRBV28 and TRBJ1-3): DVKVTQSSRYLVKRTGEKVFLECVQDMDHENMFWYRQDPGLGLRLIYFSYDVKMKEKGDIPEGYSVSREKKERFSLILESASTNQTSMYLCASSFRGQGNTIYFGEGSWLTVV.

The chain has TRBV25-1 and TRBJ2-3; the match to TRBD2 covers 10 bases. Germline CDR1 MGHDK, CDR2 SYGVNS. V shed 6 bases and J 0 bases; nucleotides not matched to a gene: 0. The CDR3 spans 14 residues. The CDR3 region has the DNA TGTGCCAGCAGGACTAGCGGGAGCACAGATACGCAGTATTTT. This codes for CASRTSGSTDTQYF.

The table lists this clone with a few counts. The CDR3 region has the DNA TGTGCCAGTAGTATCCTACGGTCCAGGCCTCATCCTCAGCCCCAGCATTTT. Translated, it gives CASSILRSRPHPQPQHF. The chain recombines TRBV19 with TRBJ1-5; D not resolved. From germline, CDR1 is LNHDA and CDR2 SQIVND (reference sequence). The V gene lost 3 bases and the J gene lost 6 bases, with 21 bases spanning the gap. CDR3 length: 17 amino acids.

The rearrangement joins TRBV7-2 to TRBJ2-7; D gene ambiguous. The CDR3 covers 12 residues. V lost 4 bases and J 0 bases, leaving 4 bases between the germline ends. Germline CDR1 and CDR2: SGHTA and FQGNSA. CDR3 in amino acids: CASSSHSYEQYF. The CDR3 coding sequence is TGTGCCAGCAGCTCCCACTCCTACGAGCAGTACTTC.

In this sample, this clone turned up a few times. The chain employs TRBV27 and TRBJ2-7; 11 positions match TRBD2. This CDR3 contains 16 residues. V gave up 4 bases and J gave up 0 bases; unmatched junction bases: 5. CDR1 is MNHEY, CDR2 SMNVEV, per germline (reference sequence). The CDR3 coding sequence is TGTGCCAGCAGTTCTTTAGCGGGAGGGCCCTCCTACGAGCAGTACTTC. Protein product: CASSSLAGGPSYEQYF.

This chain links TRBV10-3 with TRBJ2-3; 11 bases map to TRBD2. This CDR3 is built from 15 residues. Germline lookup yields CDR1 ENHRY and CDR2 SYGVKD. V trimming: 4 bases; J trimming: 3 bases; junction bases outside the gene matches: 3. CDR3 DNA: TGTGCCATCAGTGGTAGCGGGGGGGCTACAGATACGCAGTATTTT. It translates to CAISGSGGATDTQYF.

The chain joins TRBV6-6 to TRBJ1-2; TRBD1 aligns across 7 bases. The CDR3 is made up of 12 amino acids. Trimming cost V 5 bases and J 6 bases; bases outside gene matches: 3. Germline V gives CDR1 MNHNY, CDR2 SVGAGI (reference sequence). The CDR3 DNA is TGTGCCAGCAGTATAGGGGGCGATGGCTACACCTTC. Translating it yields CASSIGGDGYTF.

This chain joins TRBV6-5 and TRBJ2-7; no clear D. CDR1 is MNHEY, CDR2 SVGAGI, per germline. This CDR3 has 13 residues. The germline V and J ends were trimmed by 2 bases and 3 bases, with 8 bases remaining between them. CDR3 in DNA: TGTGCCAGCAGTTACACCGACAACTACGAGCAGTACTTC. Translating gives CASSYTDNYEQYF.

This chain connects TRBV27 to TRBJ2-2; no clear D. Germline V gene lookup returns CDR1 MNHEY and CDR2 SMNVEV (reference sequence). V was cut by 2 bases and J by 6 bases, with 7 bases left in between. The CDR3 totals 13 residues. The CDR3 loop is CASSLRVSGELFF. CDR3 nucleotides: TGTGCCAGCAGTTTAAGAGTATCCGGGGAGCTGTTTTTT.

The chain is built from TRBV29-1 and TRBJ1-6, with D possibly matching TRBD1 (6 bases). The CDR3 runs to 13 residues. Deletions cut 5 bases from V and 7 bases from J, with 12 bases between. Per the germline V gene, CDR1 is SQVTM and CDR2 is ANQGSEA. The CDR3 DNA reads as TGCAGCGTTCAGGGACAAGGAAATTCACCCCTCCACTTT. Its protein product is CSVQGQGNSPLHF.

Regarding this clone: An end of the junction differs from the germline gene, which may be a read error. The chain employs TRBV10-3 and TRBJ2-5; TRBD1 aligns across 10 bases. CDR1 and CDR2 (germline): ENHRY, SYGVKD. The CDR3 extends over 17 amino acids. This chain's CDR3 is CAIRPGTGALGIETRYF. CDR3 bases: TGTGCCATCCGTCCCGGGACAGGGGCCCTAGGTATAGAGACCCGGTACTTC.

V and J are TRBV6-6 and TRBJ1-5, with a tentative D call TRBD1 (5 bases). Germline loops: CDR1 MNHNY, CDR2 SVGAGI (reference sequence). Deletions cut 2 bases from V and 3 bases from J, with 11 bases between. There are 15 residues in the CDR3. CDR3 sequence: CASSYGAAHNQPQHF. DNA for the CDR3: TGTGCCAGCAGTTACGGGGCCGCGCACAATCAGCCCCAGCATTTT.

Only a few counts were recorded for this clone. The rearrangement links TRBV6-5 to TRBJ1-5; 8 bases fit TRBD1. Trimming at V came to 6 bases and at J to 5 bases, leaving 3 bases not matched to a gene. The CDR3 covers 13 residues. The germline CDR1 and CDR2 sequences are MNHEY and SVGAGI. The CDR3 here is CASRTGAHQPQHF. Here the CDR3 DNA reads TGTGCCAGCAGGACAGGGGCCCATCAGCCCCAGCATTTT.

This clone was recorded a few times. The rearrangement links TRBV2 to TRBJ1-4; 9 bases agree with TRBD1. Per the germline V gene, CDR1 is SNHLY and CDR2 is FYNNEI. Trimming took 11 bases from V and 8 from J; bases not matched to a gene: 9. This CDR3 comprises 13 residues. The CDR3 spells CAETGGAGEKLFF. The CDR3 region has the DNA TGTGCCGAAACAGGGGGCGCCGGGGAAAAACTGTTTTTT. Based on the CDR3 plus reference TRBV2 and TRBJ1-4, the full variable domain is EPEVTQTPSHQVTQMGQEVILRCVPISNHLYFYWYRQILGQKVEFLVSFYNNEISEKSEIFDDQFSVERPDGSNFTLKIRSTKLEDSAMYFCAETGGAGEKLFFGSGTQLSVL.

The rearrangement uses TRBV7-9 and TRBJ2-1, with 9 bases fitting TRBD2. The CDR3 contains 16 residues. Germline V CDR1 and CDR2: SEHNR, FQNEAQ (reference sequence). V trimming: 4 bases; J trimming: 10 bases; junction bases outside the gene matches: 14. The CDR3 is CASSSPSAGGHREQFF. The CDR3 region has the DNA TGTGCCAGCAGCTCCCCCTCGGCGGGGGGGCACAGGGAGCAGTTCTTC.

This clone was counted a few times. CDR3 amino acids: CASSLDRGQREKLFF. The CDR3 DNA reads TGTGCCAGCAGCCTTGACAGGGGGCAACGAGAAAAACTGTTTTTT. The chain joins TRBV7-6 to TRBJ1-4, with 10 positions matching TRBD1. The CDR3 totals 15 residues. CDR1 and CDR2 (germline): SGHVS, FNYEAQ. Trimming took 5 bases from V and 8 from J; bases not matched to a gene: 8.